The 20 T cell receptor beta chains below come from one sample, sequenced in a study of control samples from healthy donors and cancer patients. TCRdb keeps only in-frame clones here, not all; method: immunoSEQ multiplex PCR. This sample has approximately 100,000 clones, with more than 70% found just once. Sequencing input: blood. These receptors all stem from a woman between 40 and 50 years old in good health.

The gene calls are TRBV27 and TRBJ1-1; the D is unclear. Germline V gene lookup returns CDR1 MNHEY and CDR2 SMNVEV (reference sequence). This CDR3 is 14 amino acids long. V lost 4 bases and J lost 3, with 12 bases in between. CDR3 sequence: CASSSYLRDTEAFF. CDR3 DNA: TGTGCCAGCAGTTCATATCTTCGGGACACTGAAGCTTTCTTT.

The chain has TRBV4-3 and TRBJ1-2; possibly TRBD1 for D (5 bases). V lost 1 base, J lost 5 bases, and 11 bases lay in between. CDR1 is LGHNA, CDR2 YSLEER, per germline. CDR3 length equals 14 residues. CDR3 residues: CASSQGKGEYGYTF. CDR3 DNA: TGCGCCAGCAGCCAAGGTAAAGGGGAGTATGGCTACACCTTC.

The chain is built from TRBV30 and TRBJ2-2, with 7 bases that match TRBD2. This CDR3 is built from 18 residues. Trimming cost V 2 bases and J 0 bases; bases outside gene matches: 12. CDR1 is GTSNPN and CDR2 is SVGIG in the germline V gene (reference sequence). The CDR3 sequence: CAWSHGGIFDPNTGELFF. The CDR3 DNA follows: TGTGCCTGGAGTCACGGGGGGATCTTTGACCCGAACACCGGGGAGCTGTTTTTT.

V usage is TRBV3-1 (or the pseudogene TRBV3-2) and J usage is TRBJ1-1, with 9 nucleotides matching TRBD1. In germline, CDR1 is LGHDT, CDR2 YNNKEL (reference sequence). CDR3 length: 12 residues. Trimming cost V 4 bases and J 6 bases; bases outside gene matches: 0. The CDR3 DNA reads TGTGCCAGCAGCCGGACAGGGGCTGAAGCTTTCTTT. Amino acids: CASSRTGAEAFF.

The CDR3 reads CACLGLASTDTQYF. Written as DNA, the CDR3 is TGTGCCTGCCTAGGACTAGCTAGCACAGATACGCAGTATTTT. V and J are TRBV30 and TRBJ2-3, with 8 positions matching TRBD2. Trimming at V came to 6 bases and at J to 0 bases, leaving 5 bases not matched to a gene. Germline V gene lookup returns CDR1 GTSNPN and CDR2 SVGIG (reference sequence). The length of the CDR3 is 14 residues. Variable domain in full (rest from reference TRBV30 and TRBJ2-3): SQTIHQWPATLVQPVGSPLSLECTVEGTSNPNLYWYRQAAGRGLQLLFYSVGIGQISSEVPQNLSASRPQDRQFILSSKKLLLSDSGFYLCACLGLASTDTQYFGPGTRLTVL.

The chain employs TRBV12-5 and TRBJ1-2, with 7 bases lining up with TRBD1. J was trimmed by 7 bases and V by 2 bases; bases with no gene match: 4. CDR3 length: 13 residues. Germline CDR1 LGHNT, CDR2 FRNRAP. CDR3 loop: CASGLTRQGGYTF. In nucleotides, the CDR3 is TGTGCTAGTGGTTTGACCCGACAGGGTGGCTACACCTTC.

In its sample, this clone was seen once. The rearrangement links TRBV18 to TRBJ2-1; 9 bases match TRBD1. Germline CDR1 reads KGHSH; CDR2 reads LQKENI. CDR3 length: 16 residues. V was pared by 6 bases and J by 4 bases, with 10 bases of the junction left unmatched. As DNA, the CDR3 is TGTGCCAGCTCTCCTGACGGACAGGGGCAATACAATGAGCAGTTCTTC. Protein sequence: CASSPDGQGQYNEQFF. The full variable domain, its missing parts supplied by reference TRBV18 and TRBJ2-1, is NAGVMQNPRHLVRRRGQEARLRCSPMKGHSHVYWYRQLPEEGLKFMVYLQKENIIDESGMPKERFSAEFPKEGPSILRIQQVVRGDSAAYFCASSPDGQGQYNEQFFGPGTRLTVL.

J is TRBJ2-2 and V is TRBV6-2 or TRBV6-3; D unresolved. The germline V gene has CDR1 MNHEY and CDR2 SVGEGT. The V end was cut by 0 bases, the J end by 0 bases, with 14 bases between. This CDR3 has 18 residues. CDR3 loop: CASSYSFSSVANTGELFF. The CDR3 DNA sequence: TGTGCCAGCAGTTACTCTTTTTCGAGCGTCGCGAACACCGGGGAGCTGTTTTTT.

The rearrangement uses TRBV4-3 and TRBJ2-5; 10 bases agree with TRBD2. Germline V lookup: CDR1 LGHNA, CDR2 YSLEER. With 4 bases clipped from V and 1 base from J, the junction kept 3 bases outside the gene matches. The CDR3 contains 15 residues. As DNA, the CDR3 is TGCGCCAGCAGCCCATTAGCGGGGGGCCAAGAGACCCAGTACTTC. Residues: CASSPLAGGQETQYF.

This chain links TRBV6-5 with TRBJ2-4; the D is unclear. Between the trimmed V and J ends, which lost 5 bases and 3 bases, there was a span of 11 bases. This CDR3 contains 14 residues. The germline gives CDR1 MNHEY, CDR2 SVGAGI. The CDR3 region is CASSPKRGKNIQYF. The CDR3 DNA reads TGTGCCAGCAGTCCCAAACGAGGCAAAAACATTCAGTACTTC.

This clone was observed a single time. The rearrangement joins TRBV13 to TRBJ1-5, with D perhaps TRBD1 (6 bases). V lost 5 bases and J 9 bases, leaving 23 bases between the germline ends. Germline V gives CDR1 PRHDT, CDR2 FYEKMQ (reference sequence). The CDR3 extends over 16 amino acids. DNA of the CDR3: TGTGCCAGCAGCCCCCGGACAGATGAGGAGTTATTGCCCCAGCATTTT. Translated, it gives CASSPRTDEELLPQHF.

V and J are TRBV4-1 and TRBJ2-2; 7 positions match TRBD2. The CDR3 is made up of 16 amino acids. V lost 4 bases to trimming and J lost 4 bases; unmatched junction nucleotides: 9. Per the germline V gene, CDR1 is MGHRA and CDR2 is YSYEKL. CDR3 bases: TGCGCCAGCAGCCCTCCTGGGGGGGAAGGCACCGGGGAGCTGTTTTTT. It translates to CASSPPGGEGTGELFF.

V and J are TRBV30 and TRBJ2-3, with 7 bases lining up with TRBD1. V lost 0 bases to trimming and J lost 0 bases; unmatched junction nucleotides: 6. Germline CDR1 and CDR2: GTSNPN and SVGIG (reference sequence). The CDR3 sequence is 16 residues long. CDR3 bases: TGTGCCTGGAGTGTTACAGGGGCCGCTAGCACAGATACGCAGTATTTT. Translation gives CAWSVTGAASTDTQYF.

This rearrangement joins TRBV5-4 to TRBJ2-3; D unclear. V was trimmed by 4 bases and J by 6 bases, leaving 15 bases between them. CDR3 length: 14 residues. Germline V gives CDR1 SGHNT, CDR2 YYREEE (reference sequence). The CDR3 reads CASSGLKLGDTQYF. DNA for the CDR3: TGTGCCAGCAGCGGGCTTAAGTTAGGGGATACGCAGTATTTT. The variable domain in full, with the rest retrieved from reference TRBV5-4 and TRBJ2-3, is ETGVTQSPTHLIKTRGQQVTLRCSSQSGHNTVSWYQQALGQGPQFIFQYYREEENGRGNFPPRFSGLQFPNYSSELNVNALELDDSALYLCASSGLKLGDTQYFGPGTRLTVL.

The rearrangement uses TRBV2 and TRBJ2-5, with D perhaps TRBD1 (6 bases). The CDR3 sequence is 15 residues long. Germline lookup yields CDR1 SNHLY and CDR2 FYNNEI. V was trimmed by 4 bases and J by 2 bases, leaving 14 bases between them. Here the CDR3 reads CASSVSRGTQETQYF. DNA of the CDR3: TGTGCCAGCAGTGTAAGCAGGGGAACGCAAGAGACCCAGTACTTC.

The chain combines TRBV28 with TRBJ2-1; weak D call: TRBD1 (6 bases). Trimming took off 5 bases at V and 10 bases at J, with 15 bases between the two ends. The CDR3 runs to 13 residues. The germline CDR1 and CDR2 sequences are MDHEN and SYDVKM. This CDR3 reads CASSRTVIVEQFF. DNA for the CDR3: TGTGCCAGCAGTCGGACAGTGATTGTGGAGCAGTTCTTC.

This chain joins TRBV6-2 or TRBV6-3 and TRBJ1-6; D possibly corresponds to TRBD1 (5 bases). V lost 4 bases and J lost 10, with 17 bases in between. Germline CDR1 reads MNHEY; CDR2 reads SVGEGT. The CDR3 length is 15 residues. In nucleotides, the CDR3 is TGTGCCAGCAGTTTTACTTGGGGGTCTGGATCACCCCTCCACTTT. Translated: CASSFTWGSGSPLHF.

The CDR3 loop is CASSIRQEANYGYTF. The CDR3 nucleotides read TGTGCCAGCAGCATCCGACAGGAGGCTAACTATGGCTACACCTTC. The chain is built from TRBV9 and TRBJ1-2; tentative D call: TRBD1 (6 bases). Germline V lookup: CDR1 SGDLS, CDR2 YYNGEE. The CDR3 totals 15 residues. Trimming left V 4 bases short and J 0 bases short, with 13 bases between. The variable domain in full, completed from reference TRBV9 and TRBJ1-2, reads DSGVTQTPKHLITATGQRVTLRCSPRSGDLSVYWYQQSLDQGLQFLIQYYNGEERAKGNILERFSAQQFPDLHSELNLSSLELGDSALYFCASSIRQEANYGYTFGSGTRLTVV.

The CDR3 loop is CASSVRDRGSGELFF. The CDR3 DNA follows: TGTGCCAGCAGTGTCCGGGACAGGGGAAGCGGGGAGCTGTTTTTT. The chain has TRBV27 and TRBJ2-2; 10 bases line up with TRBD1. Germline trimming cut 5 bases from V and 7 bases from J; bases unmatched to any gene: 7. Germline V gene sequence: CDR1 MNHEY, CDR2 SMNVEV (reference sequence). CDR3 length: 15 amino acids.

The chain has TRBV18 and TRBJ1-1; no definite D call. CDR3 length: 13 residues. V lost 0 bases, J lost 2 bases, and 4 bases lay in between. Per germline, CDR1 KGHSH and CDR2 LQKENI. CDR3 coding DNA: TGTGCCAGCTCACCACCGGGCAACACTGAAGCTTTCTTT. This codes for CASSPPGNTEAFF. Supplemented by reference TRBV18 and TRBJ1-1, the full variable domain reads NAGVMQNPRHLVRRRGQEARLRCSPMKGHSHVYWYRQLPEEGLKFMVYLQKENIIDESGMPKERFSAEFPKEGPSILRIQQVVRGDSAAYFCASSPPGNTEAFFGQGTRLTVV.